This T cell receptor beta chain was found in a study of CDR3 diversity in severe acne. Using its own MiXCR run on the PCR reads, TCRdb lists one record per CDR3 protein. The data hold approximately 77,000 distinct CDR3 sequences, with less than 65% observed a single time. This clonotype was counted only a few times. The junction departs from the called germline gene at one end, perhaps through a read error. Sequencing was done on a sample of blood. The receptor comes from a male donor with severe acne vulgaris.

CDR3 sequence: CASSLRGVSDNSPLHF. In DNA, the CDR3 is TGTGCCAGCAGCTTAAGGGGGGTCTCCGATAATTCACCCCTCCACTTT. V is TRBV7-8 and J is TRBJ1-6; tentative D call: TRBD1 (6 bases). CDR1 SGHVS and CDR2 FQNEAQ come from the germline V gene. The CDR3 spans 16 residues.